The 14 T cell receptor beta chains below were found in one sample sequenced in a study of blood T cell repertoires in COVID-19. Produced via immunoSEQ multiplex PCR; TCRdb's table is partial and in-frame only. The sample contains 150,000 or so clones, over 70% of which appear only once. Sequences were obtained from PBMCs or T cells enriched from blood (not recorded which). The receptors were sampled from a woman aged 55-70 years who had recovered from COVID-19.

This clone was detected once. V is TRBV30 and J is TRBJ1-1, with D possibly being TRBD1 (6 bases). Germline CDR1 and CDR2: GTSNPN and SVGIG (reference sequence). The CDR3 has 14 residues. Trimming removed 0 bases at V and 6 bases at J, with 14 bases between. DNA for the CDR3: TGTGCCTGGAGTGTACCAGGGGCATTCGCTGAAGCTTTCTTT. The encoded protein is CAWSVPGAFAEAFF.

The chain combines TRBV9 with TRBJ1-1; 9 positions match TRBD1. There are 14 residues in the CDR3. The trim removed 3 bases at V and 4 bases at J, leaving 4 bases unmatched. Germline V gene data show CDR1 as SGDLS and CDR2 as YYNGEE. CDR3 sequence reads: CASSADRGSTEAFF. Here the CDR3 DNA reads TGTGCCAGCAGCGCGGACAGGGGCAGCACTGAAGCTTTCTTT.

This chain links TRBV28 with TRBJ1-4, with D unresolved. Germline V gives CDR1 MDHEN, CDR2 SYDVKM. The CDR3 loop spans 13 amino acids. This chain's CDR3 is CASLEATNEKLFF. In DNA form, the CDR3 reads TGTGCTTCCCTAGAAGCAACTAATGAAAAACTGTTTTTT. The variable domain in full, with the rest retrieved from reference TRBV28 and TRBJ1-4, is DVKVTQSSRYLVKRTGEKVFLECVQDMDHENMFWYRQDPGLGLRLIYFSYDVKMKEKGDIPEGYSVSREKKERFSLILESASTNQTSMYLCASLEATNEKLFFGSGTQLSVL.

The rearrangement links TRBV9 to TRBJ2-1, with a possible D match to TRBD1 (7 bases). Deletions cut 2 bases from V and 6 bases from J, with 15 bases between. CDR1 is SGDLS and CDR2 is YYNGEE in the germline V gene. The CDR3 has 15 amino acids. The CDR3 nucleotides are TGTGCCAGCAGCGTCGGAGGCAGGGGGGTCAATGAGCAGTTCTTC. Its protein is CASSVGGRGVNEQFF.

This chain uses TRBV29-1 with TRBJ1-1; 8 bases align to TRBD1. The junction had 11 bases not matched to a gene; V was cut back by 6 bases and J by 5 bases. This CDR3 is built from 14 residues. The germline gives CDR1 SQVTM, CDR2 ANQGSEA. The CDR3 is CSVERQGIRTEAFF. The CDR3 DNA reads TGCAGCGTGGAACGACAGGGGATTAGAACTGAAGCTTTCTTT.

This chain connects TRBV4-1 to TRBJ1-1; 11 positions agree with TRBD1. This CDR3 contains 16 residues. In germline, CDR1 is MGHRA, CDR2 YSYEKL. V dropped 3 bases and J dropped 5; count of bases not matched to a gene: 8. CDR3 sequence reads: CASSHERDRGGTEAFF. CDR3 bases: TGCGCCAGCAGCCACGAACGGGACAGGGGGGGGACTGAAGCTTTCTTT.

This chain uses TRBV2 with TRBJ1-1; the D gene is possibly TRBD1 (5 bases). Germline V gene data show CDR1 as SNHLY and CDR2 as FYNNEI. V lost 6 bases and J 4 bases, leaving 18 bases between the germline ends. There are 15 residues in the CDR3. Here the CDR3 reads CASSYTGSGGTEAFF. For the CDR3, the DNA is TGTGCCAGCAGCTATACGGGGTCCGGGGGCACTGAAGCTTTCTTT.

The chain joins TRBV9 to TRBJ1-2; 7 bases fit TRBD1. The J segment lost 5 bases and the V segment lost 3 bases, leaving 7 bases of the junction unmatched. Per the germline V gene, CDR1 is SGDLS and CDR2 is YYNGEE. The CDR3 totals 14 residues. CDR3 sequence: CASSESPTGYGYTF. CDR3 coding DNA: TGTGCCAGCAGCGAAAGCCCGACAGGGTATGGCTACACCTTC.

This chain uses TRBV4-1 with TRBJ1-2, with 11 bases identical to TRBD1. CDR3 size: 17 residues. J gave up 3 bases and V 0 bases, and 6 bases lay outside the gene matches. CDR1 MGHRA and CDR2 YSYEKL come from the germline V gene. The CDR3 DNA sequence: TGCGCCAGCAGCCAAGATTGGACAGGGGGCATGTACTATGGCTACACCTTC. Residues: CASSQDWTGGMYYGYTF.

This chain links TRBV28 with TRBJ1-1, with 7 nucleotides matching TRBD1. This CDR3 has 15 residues. Trimming removed 8 bases from V and 0 bases from J; junction bases left unmatched: 9. Germline V gives CDR1 MDHEN, CDR2 SYDVKM. The CDR3 DNA reads as TGTGCCAGCGGTGAGACAGGGCTAATGAACACTGAAGCTTTCTTT. Protein: CASGETGLMNTEAFF.

This chain links TRBV5-4 with TRBJ1-1, with 9 positions matching TRBD1. CDR3 length: 14 amino acids. Germline values: CDR1 SGHNT, CDR2 YYREEE (reference sequence). V lost 4 bases and J lost 5; bases outside the gene matches: 6. CDR3 residues: CASSVDRGRTEAFF. As DNA, the CDR3 is TGTGCCAGCAGCGTGGACAGGGGTCGGACTGAAGCTTTCTTT. Based on the CDR3 plus reference TRBV5-4 and TRBJ1-1, the full variable domain is ETGVTQSPTHLIKTRGQQVTLRCSSQSGHNTVSWYQQALGQGPQFIFQYYREEENGRGNFPPRFSGLQFPNYSSELNVNALELDDSALYLCASSVDRGRTEAFFGQGTRLTVV.

This chain connects TRBV4-1 to TRBJ2-5; TRBD2 matches 14 bases. Germline lookup yields CDR1 MGHRA and CDR2 YSYEKL. V trimming: 4 bases; J trimming: 3 bases; junction bases outside the gene matches: 7. CDR3 length: 17 residues. CDR3 residues: CASSPRQTSGGEETQYF. CDR3 coding DNA: TGCGCCAGCAGCCCGCGCCAGACTAGCGGGGGGGAAGAGACCCAGTACTTC.

This clone has just a few counts. Additional DNA sequences in this sample encode the identical CDR3. V and J are TRBV3-1 (or the pseudogene TRBV3-2) and TRBJ2-7; 10 bases fit TRBD1. The CDR3 runs 16 residues. The germline V gene encodes CDR1 LGHDT and CDR2 YNNKEL (reference sequence). Trimming took 1 base from V and 4 from J; bases not matched to a gene: 7. The DNA of the CDR3 is TGTGCCAGCAGCCAAGTTCCCGGACAGGGGGTTTACGAGCAGTACTTC. It yields the protein CASSQVPGQGVYEQYF.

About this clone: Other DNA sequences in the sample encode the same CDR3. This chain joins TRBV2 and TRBJ2-7, with 10 positions matching TRBD2. Germline V lookup: CDR1 SNHLY, CDR2 FYNNEI. CDR3 length equals 13 residues. Germline trimming cut 7 bases from V and 4 bases from J; bases unmatched to any gene: 4. CDR3 region: CASTLAGGYEQYF. The CDR3 region has the DNA TGTGCCAGCACTTTAGCGGGAGGATACGAGCAGTACTTC.